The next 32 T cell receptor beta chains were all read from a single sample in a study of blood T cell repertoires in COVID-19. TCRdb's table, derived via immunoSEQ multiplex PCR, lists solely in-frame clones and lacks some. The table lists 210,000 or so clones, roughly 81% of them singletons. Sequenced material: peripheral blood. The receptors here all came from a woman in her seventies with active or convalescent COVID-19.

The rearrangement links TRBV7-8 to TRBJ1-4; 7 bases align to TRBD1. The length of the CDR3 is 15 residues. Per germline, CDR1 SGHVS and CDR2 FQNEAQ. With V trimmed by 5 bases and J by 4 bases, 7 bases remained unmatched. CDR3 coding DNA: TGTGCCAGCAGCCCCGGGACAGCCTTTAATGAAAAACTGTTTTTT. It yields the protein CASSPGTAFNEKLFF. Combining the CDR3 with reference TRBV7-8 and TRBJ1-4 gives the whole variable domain GAGVSQSPRYKVAKRGQDVALRCDPISGHVSLFWYQQALGQGPEFLTYFQNEAQLDKSGLPSDRFFAERPEGSVSTLKIQRTQQEDSAVYLCASSPGTAFNEKLFFGSGTQLSVL.

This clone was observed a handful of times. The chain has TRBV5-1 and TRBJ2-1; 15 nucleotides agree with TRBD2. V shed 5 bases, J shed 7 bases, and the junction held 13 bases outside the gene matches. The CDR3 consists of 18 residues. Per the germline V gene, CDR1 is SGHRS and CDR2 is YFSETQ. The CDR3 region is CASRGGLAGGLARNEQFF. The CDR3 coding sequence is TGCGCCAGCAGGGGGGGACTAGCGGGAGGTTTGGCTCGGAATGAGCAGTTCTTC.

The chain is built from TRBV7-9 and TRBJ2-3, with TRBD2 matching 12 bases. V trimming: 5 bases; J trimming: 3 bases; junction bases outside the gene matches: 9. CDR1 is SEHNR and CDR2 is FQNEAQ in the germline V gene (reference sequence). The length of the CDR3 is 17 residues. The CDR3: CASSKGLAGRRTDTQYF. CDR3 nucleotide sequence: TGTGCCAGCAGCAAGGGACTAGCGGGCCGGAGAACAGATACGCAGTATTTT.

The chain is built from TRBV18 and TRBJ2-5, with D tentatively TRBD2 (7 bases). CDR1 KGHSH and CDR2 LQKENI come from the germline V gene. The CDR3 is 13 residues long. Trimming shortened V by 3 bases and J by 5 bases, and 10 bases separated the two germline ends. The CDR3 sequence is CASSPEGGETQYF. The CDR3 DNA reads TGTGCCAGCTCACCGGAGGGGGGGGAGACCCAGTACTTC.

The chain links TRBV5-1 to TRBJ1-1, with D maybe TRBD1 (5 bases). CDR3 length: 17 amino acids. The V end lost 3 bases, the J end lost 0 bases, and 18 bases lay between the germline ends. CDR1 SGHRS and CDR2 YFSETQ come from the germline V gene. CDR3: CASSSYRAGGMNTEAFF. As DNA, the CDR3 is TGCGCCAGCAGCTCATACCGGGCCGGGGGTATGAACACTGAAGCTTTCTTT.

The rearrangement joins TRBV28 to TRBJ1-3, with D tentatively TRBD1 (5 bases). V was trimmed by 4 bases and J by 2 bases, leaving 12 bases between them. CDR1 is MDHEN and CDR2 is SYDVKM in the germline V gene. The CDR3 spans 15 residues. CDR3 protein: CASSSPGAAGNTIYF. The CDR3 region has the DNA TGTGCCAGCAGTTCCCCTGGGGCAGCTGGAAACACCATATATTTT.

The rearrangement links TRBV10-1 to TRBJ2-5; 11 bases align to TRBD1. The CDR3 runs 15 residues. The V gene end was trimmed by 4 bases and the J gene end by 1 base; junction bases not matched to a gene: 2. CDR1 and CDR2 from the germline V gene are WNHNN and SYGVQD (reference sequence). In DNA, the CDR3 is TGCGCCAGCAGTGGAGGGACAGGGGGCCAAGAGACCCAGTACTTC. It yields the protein CASSGGTGGQETQYF.

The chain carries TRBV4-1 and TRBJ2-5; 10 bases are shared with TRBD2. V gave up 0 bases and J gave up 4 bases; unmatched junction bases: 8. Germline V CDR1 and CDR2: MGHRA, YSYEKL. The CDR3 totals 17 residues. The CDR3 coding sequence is TGCGCCAGCAGCCAAGACGCTAGCGGGAGAGGGGGAGAGACCCAGTACTTC. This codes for CASSQDASGRGGETQYF.

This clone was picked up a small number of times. The CDR3 protein is CASSTGVELGETQYF. The CDR3 DNA sequence: TGCGCCAGCAGCACGGGAGTGGAGCTTGGGGAGACCCAGTACTTC. The chain recombines TRBV5-1 with TRBJ2-5, with D possibly TRBD2 on 6 matching bases. Germline-derived CDR1 and CDR2 are SGHRS and YFSETQ. Trimming cost V 4 bases and J 5 bases, with 18 bases left between them. The CDR3 spans 15 residues.

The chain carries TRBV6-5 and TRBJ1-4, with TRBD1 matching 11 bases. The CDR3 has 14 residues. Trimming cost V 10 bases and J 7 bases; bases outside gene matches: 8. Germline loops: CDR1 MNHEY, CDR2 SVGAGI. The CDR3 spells CATLGTGGSEKLFF. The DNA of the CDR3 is TGTGCCACCCTGGGGACAGGGGGAAGTGAAAAACTGTTTTTT.

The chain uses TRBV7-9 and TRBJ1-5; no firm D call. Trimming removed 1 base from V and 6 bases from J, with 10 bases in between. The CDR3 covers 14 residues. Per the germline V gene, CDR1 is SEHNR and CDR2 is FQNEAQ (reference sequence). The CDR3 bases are TGTGCCAGCAGCTTAGAAGGGAGGACTCAGCCCCAGCATTTT. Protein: CASSLEGRTQPQHF.

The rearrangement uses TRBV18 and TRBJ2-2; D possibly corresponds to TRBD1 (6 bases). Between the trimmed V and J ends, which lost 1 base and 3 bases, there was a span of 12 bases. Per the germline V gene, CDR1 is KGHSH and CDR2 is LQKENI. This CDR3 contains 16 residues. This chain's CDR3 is CASSPRIQGYTGELFF. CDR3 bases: TGTGCCAGCTCACCACGAATCCAGGGGTACACCGGGGAGCTGTTTTTT.

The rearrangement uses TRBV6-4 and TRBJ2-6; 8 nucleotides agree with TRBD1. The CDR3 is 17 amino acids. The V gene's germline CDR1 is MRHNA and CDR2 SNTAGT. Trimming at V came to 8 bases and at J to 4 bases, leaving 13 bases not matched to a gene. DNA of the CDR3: TGTGCCAGCGGCCCTTGGACAGGGTCGGCCGGGGCCAACGTCCTGACTTTC. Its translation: CASGPWTGSAGANVLTF.

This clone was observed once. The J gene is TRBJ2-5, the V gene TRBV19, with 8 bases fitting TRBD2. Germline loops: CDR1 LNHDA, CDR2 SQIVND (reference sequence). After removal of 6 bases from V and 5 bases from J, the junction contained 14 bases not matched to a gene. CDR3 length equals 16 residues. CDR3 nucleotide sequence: TGTGCCAGTAGACCCCGAGGACTAGCTGGTTCCGAGACCCAGTACTTC. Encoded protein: CASRPRGLAGSETQYF.

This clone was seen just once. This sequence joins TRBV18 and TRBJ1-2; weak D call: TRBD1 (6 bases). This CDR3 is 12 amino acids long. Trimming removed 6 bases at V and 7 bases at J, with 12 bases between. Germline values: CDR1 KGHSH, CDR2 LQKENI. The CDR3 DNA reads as TGTGCCAGCTCGCCAGACAGGAGTGGCTACACCTTC. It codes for CASSPDRSGYTF. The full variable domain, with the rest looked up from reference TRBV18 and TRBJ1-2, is NAGVMQNPRHLVRRRGQEARLRCSPMKGHSHVYWYRQLPEEGLKFMVYLQKENIIDESGMPKERFSAEFPKEGPSILRIQQVVRGDSAAYFCASSPDRSGYTFGSGTRLTVV.

The CDR3 bases are TGTGCCAGCAGAAGGGACAGCAACTATGGCTACACCTTC. Its protein product is CASRRDSNYGYTF. The chain uses TRBV2 and TRBJ1-2; 7 nucleotides line up with TRBD1. J gave up 2 bases and V 6 bases, and 3 bases lay outside the gene matches. The CDR3 totals 13 residues. The germline gives CDR1 SNHLY, CDR2 FYNNEI.

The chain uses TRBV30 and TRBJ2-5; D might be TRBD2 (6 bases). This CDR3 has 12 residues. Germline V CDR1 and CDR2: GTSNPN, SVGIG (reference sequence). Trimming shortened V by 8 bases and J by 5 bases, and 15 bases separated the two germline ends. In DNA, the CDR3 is TGTGCCCGGGGAGGAGGAGGCGAGACCCAGTACTTC. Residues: CARGGGGETQYF. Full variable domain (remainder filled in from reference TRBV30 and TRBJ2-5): SQTIHQWPATLVQPVGSPLSLECTVEGTSNPNLYWYRQAAGRGLQLLFYSVGIGQISSEVPQNLSASRPQDRQFILSSKKLLLSDSGFYLCARGGGGETQYFGPGTRLLVL.

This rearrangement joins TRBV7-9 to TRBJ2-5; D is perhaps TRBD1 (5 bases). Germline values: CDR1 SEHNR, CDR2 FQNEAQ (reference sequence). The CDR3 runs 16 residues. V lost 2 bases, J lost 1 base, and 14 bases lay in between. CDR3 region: CASSLTGAPGQETQYF. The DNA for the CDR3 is TGTGCCAGCAGCTTAACAGGCGCCCCGGGCCAAGAGACCCAGTACTTC.

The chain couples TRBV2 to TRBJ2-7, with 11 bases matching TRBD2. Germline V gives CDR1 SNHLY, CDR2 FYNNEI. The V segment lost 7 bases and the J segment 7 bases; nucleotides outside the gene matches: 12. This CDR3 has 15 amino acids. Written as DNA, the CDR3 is TGTGCCAGCAAACTAGCGGGAGACCTCCGTGGTGAGCAGTACTTC. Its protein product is CASKLAGDLRGEQYF.

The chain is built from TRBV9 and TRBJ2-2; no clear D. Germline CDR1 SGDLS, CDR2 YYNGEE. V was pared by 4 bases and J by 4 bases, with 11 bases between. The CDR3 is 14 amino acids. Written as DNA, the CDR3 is TGTGCCAGCAGCCTTAGTCGGGTCACCGGGGAGCTGTTTTTT. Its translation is CASSLSRVTGELFF.

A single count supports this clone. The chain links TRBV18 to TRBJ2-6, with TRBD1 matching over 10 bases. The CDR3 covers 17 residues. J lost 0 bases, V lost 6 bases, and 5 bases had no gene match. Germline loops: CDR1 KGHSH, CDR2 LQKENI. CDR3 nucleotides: TGTGCCAGCTCCCGTGGACAGGGGGGCTCTGGGGCCAACGTCCTGACTTTC. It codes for CASSRGQGGSGANVLTF.

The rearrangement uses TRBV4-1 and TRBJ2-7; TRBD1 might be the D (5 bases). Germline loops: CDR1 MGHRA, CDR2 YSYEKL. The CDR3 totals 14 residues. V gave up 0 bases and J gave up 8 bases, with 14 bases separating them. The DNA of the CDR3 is TGCGCCAGCAGCCAAGACAAGACAGCGACAAAGCAGTACTTC. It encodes CASSQDKTATKQYF.

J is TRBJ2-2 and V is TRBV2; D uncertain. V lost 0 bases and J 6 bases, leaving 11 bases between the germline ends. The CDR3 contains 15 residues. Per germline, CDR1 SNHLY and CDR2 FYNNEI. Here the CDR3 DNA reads TGTGCCAGCAGTGAAGCCGACACCTTGGCCGGGGAGCTGTTTTTT. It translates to CASSEADTLAGELFF.

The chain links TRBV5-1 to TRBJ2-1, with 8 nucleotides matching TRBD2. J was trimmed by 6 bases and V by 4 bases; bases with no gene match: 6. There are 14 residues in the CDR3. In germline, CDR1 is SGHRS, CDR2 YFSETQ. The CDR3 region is CASSPTTSGNEQFF. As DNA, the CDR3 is TGCGCCAGCAGCCCAACAACTAGCGGCAATGAGCAGTTCTTC.

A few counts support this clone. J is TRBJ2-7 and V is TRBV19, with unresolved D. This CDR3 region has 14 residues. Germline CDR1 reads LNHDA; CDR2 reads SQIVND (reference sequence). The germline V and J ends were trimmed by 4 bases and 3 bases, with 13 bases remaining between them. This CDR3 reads CASSTSLTGYEQYF. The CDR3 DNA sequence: TGTGCCAGTAGTACAAGCCTAACGGGCTACGAGCAGTACTTC.

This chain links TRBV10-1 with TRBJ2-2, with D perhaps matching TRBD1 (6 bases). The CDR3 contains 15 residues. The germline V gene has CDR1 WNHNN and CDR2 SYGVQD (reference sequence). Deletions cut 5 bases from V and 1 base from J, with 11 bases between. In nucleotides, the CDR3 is TGCGCCAGCAGTATAAGGACAGAGAACACCGGGGAGCTGTTTTTT. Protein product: CASSIRTENTGELFF.

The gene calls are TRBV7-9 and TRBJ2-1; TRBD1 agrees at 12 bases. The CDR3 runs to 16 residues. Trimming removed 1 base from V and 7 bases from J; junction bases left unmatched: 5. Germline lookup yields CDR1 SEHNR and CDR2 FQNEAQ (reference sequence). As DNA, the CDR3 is TGTGCCAGCAGCTTAGACGGGACAGGGGGCAGGAATGAGCAGTTCTTC. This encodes CASSLDGTGGRNEQFF.

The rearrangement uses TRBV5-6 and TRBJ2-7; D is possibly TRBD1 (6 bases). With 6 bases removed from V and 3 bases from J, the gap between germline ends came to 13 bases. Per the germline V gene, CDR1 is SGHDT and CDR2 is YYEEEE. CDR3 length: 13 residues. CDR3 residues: CASTLQGHYEQYF. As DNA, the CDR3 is TGTGCCAGCACCCTACAGGGCCACTACGAGCAGTACTTC.

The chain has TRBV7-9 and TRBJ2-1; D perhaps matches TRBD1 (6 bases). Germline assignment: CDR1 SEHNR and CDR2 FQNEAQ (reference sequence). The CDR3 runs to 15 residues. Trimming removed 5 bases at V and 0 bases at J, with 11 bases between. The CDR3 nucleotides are TGTGCCAGCAGCAAAACAGGGAGCTCCTACAATGAGCAGTTCTTC. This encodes CASSKTGSSYNEQFF.

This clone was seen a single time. CDR3 DNA: TGTGCCAGGAGGACTAGCTCTGACAATGAGCAGTTCTTC. Translated, it gives CARRTSSDNEQFF. J is TRBJ2-1 and V is TRBV2; TRBD2 matches at 8 bases. CDR1 is SNHLY, CDR2 FYNNEI, per germline. The CDR3 is made up of 13 amino acids. V was clipped by 9 bases and J by 5 bases; unmatched bases: 6.

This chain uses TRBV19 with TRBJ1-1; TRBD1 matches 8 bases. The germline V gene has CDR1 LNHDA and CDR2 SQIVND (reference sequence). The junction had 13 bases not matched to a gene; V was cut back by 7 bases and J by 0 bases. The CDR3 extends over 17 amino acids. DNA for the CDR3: TGTGCCAGTAAGCGTGGGACAGGCGTTTCCATGAACACTGAAGCTTTCTTT. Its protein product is CASKRGTGVSMNTEAFF.

The CDR3 DNA reads TGTGCCAGTAGTCCACAGGCTAACTATGGCTACACCTTC. It encodes CASSPQANYGYTF. V usage is TRBV19 and J usage is TRBJ1-2; maybe TRBD1 (5 bases). Between the trimmed V and J ends, which lost 5 bases and 0 bases, there was a span of 7 bases. Germline V CDR1 and CDR2: LNHDA, SQIVND (reference sequence). The CDR3 covers 13 residues.